The clone carrying this T cell receptor (beta chain) has a handful of counts. The antigen remains undetermined. Germline V lookup: CDR1 DFQATT, CDR2 SNEGSKA (reference sequence). V lost 3 bases to trimming and J lost 13 bases, with 15 bases between them. The CDR3 totals 12 residues. This sample's time point: persistent/refractory GD, antithyroid drugs over 5 years with positive TRAb. Extracted PBMC RNA gave rise to the TCR library. The data stem from a study of regulatory T cells in long-lasting Graves disease. Study observations and caveats: There was favoring of TRBV28, TRBJ1-2 and TRBJ2-5 in persistent disease.

CDR3 regions were amplified by Arm-PCR using iRepertoire HTBI primers to build TCR beta libraries. TCRdb processed the multiplex PCR reads anew with MiXCR; each CDR3 protein has one entry. The sample yields around 460,000 distinct CDR3 sequences, 22% seen once. This sequence was found in a female donor with Graves disease. Here the sequenced sample was peripheral blood mononuclear cells (PBMCs), taken when the disease was refractory, from a patient treated with antithyroid drugs. The rearrangement uses TRBV20-1 and TRBJ1-4; no reliable D call. The CDR3 loop reads CSARSELGLLFF. DNA of the CDR3: TGCAGTGCTAGGTCTGAACTCGGGCTACTGTTTTTT.